What follows are 16 T cell receptor beta chains derived from one specimen sequenced in a study of Ad26.COV2.S vaccination and SARS-CoV-2 variants. Sequenced by immunoSEQ multiplex PCR; TCRdb stores in-frame clones only, minus some. The data show 350,000 to 450,000 clones, about 83% seen once. Treatment reported: around 19 received Ad26.COV2.S at low or high dose, single or two shots; about 5 received placebo; per-sample allocation not given. Collection of the samples took place on day 63 after the first injection of vaccine or placebo. Material: peripheral blood, obtained in a trial of Ad26.COV2.S vaccine versus placebo. Receptor source: a person between 18 and 65 years old who received the Ad26.COV2.S COVID-19 vaccine or a placebo.

This chain connects TRBV5-1 to TRBJ2-2; 7 bases map to TRBD2. V was pared by 7 bases and J by 5 bases, with 14 bases of the junction left unmatched. CDR3 length: 16 amino acids. Germline V gene data show CDR1 as SGHRS and CDR2 as YFSETQ. The CDR3: CASQIDAGVRTGELFF. The CDR3, as DNA: TGCGCCAGCCAGATTGACGCGGGAGTTCGGACCGGGGAGCTGTTTTTT.

This chain connects TRBV19 to TRBJ2-5, with D perhaps assigned TRBD1 or TRBD2 (5 bases each). The CDR3 totals 14 residues. Germline V lookup: CDR1 LNHDA, CDR2 SQIVND (reference sequence). V lost 5 bases and J 2 bases, leaving 12 bases between the germline ends. The CDR3 protein is CASSLQGPQETQYF. CDR3 nucleotides: TGTGCCAGTAGTCTTCAGGGACCTCAAGAGACCCAGTACTTC.

CDR3: CSASRLVYEQYF. The CDR3 DNA reads as TGCAGTGCTAGTCGCCTGGTCTACGAGCAGTACTTC. This rearrangement joins TRBV20-1 to TRBJ2-7; D remains unclear. CDR1 and CDR2 from the germline V gene are DFQATT and SNEGSKA (reference sequence). The CDR3 is 12 amino acids. The germline V and J ends were trimmed by 3 bases and 3 bases, with 9 bases remaining between them.

V usage is TRBV2 and J usage is TRBJ2-1; TRBD1 matches 8 bases. The germline gives CDR1 SNHLY, CDR2 FYNNEI. V lost 6 bases, J lost 0 bases, and 4 bases stayed unmatched. This CDR3 spans 15 amino acids. The CDR3: CASRADRVSYNEQFF. The CDR3 nucleotides are TGTGCCAGCAGGGCGGACAGGGTCTCCTACAATGAGCAGTTCTTC.

The J gene is TRBJ1-4, the V gene TRBV19; maybe TRBD1 (5 bases). This CDR3 has 14 residues. Germline values: CDR1 LNHDA, CDR2 SQIVND (reference sequence). The V end lost 5 bases, the J end lost 4 bases, and 11 bases lay between the germline ends. The CDR3 reads CASSSRGGNEKLFF. CDR3 DNA: TGTGCCAGTAGTTCCCGGGGGGGTAATGAAAAACTGTTTTTT.

This sequence joins TRBV24-1 and TRBJ2-5; D is tentatively TRBD1 or TRBD2 (5 bases each). CDR1 is KGHDR, CDR2 SFDVKD, per germline. CDR3 length: 17 residues. Trimming stripped 0 bases from V and 1 base from J, with 14 bases between. CDR3 bases: TGTGCCACCAGTGATTTGGAACTCGACGGGGCCCAAGAGACCCAGTACTTC. Residues: CATSDLELDGAQETQYF.

CDR3 sequence: CASSSLGPPYEQYF. The CDR3 DNA sequence: TGTGCCAGCAGTTCTCTTGGACCACCCTACGAGCAGTACTTC. This chain links TRBV6-2 or TRBV6-3 with TRBJ2-7; no reliable D call. The V and J ends lost 4 bases and 2 bases respectively, with 12 bases between them. The CDR3 loop spans 14 amino acids. Germline CDR1 reads MNHEY; CDR2 reads SVGEGT.

This chain links TRBV12-1 with TRBJ2-7; the tabulated D call, TRBD2, remains unverified against the DNA. TRBV12-1 corresponds to a pseudogene. The CDR3 extends over 11 amino acids. CDR3 sequence (DNA): TGTGCCAGCAGCGTAATCTACGAGCAGTACTTC. Amino acids: CASSVIYEQYF.

Points on this clone: One base away lies a much larger clone, so this may be a sequencing read error. This chain links TRBV6-6 with TRBJ2-7; D not resolved. The V gene's germline CDR1 is MNHNY and CDR2 SVGAGI (reference sequence). There are 11 residues in the CDR3. V shed 4 bases and J shed 4 bases, with 5 bases lying between them. The DNA of the CDR3 is TGTGCCAGCAGTTTGGGGTACGAGCAGTACTTC. Translation: CASSLGYEQYF.

In this sample, this clone turned up many times. The chain is built from TRBV18 and TRBJ1-2; no reliable D call. The CDR3 has 13 amino acids. V gave up 0 bases and J gave up 7 bases, with 9 bases separating them. The germline CDR1 and CDR2 sequences are KGHSH and LQKENI. The CDR3 is CASSPPLPTGYTF. The CDR3 DNA follows: TGTGCCAGCTCACCACCACTACCAACTGGCTACACCTTC.

The chain recombines TRBV12-5 with TRBJ2-6, with TRBD1 identical over 7 bases. In germline, CDR1 is LGHNT, CDR2 FRNRAP. With V trimmed by 1 base and J by 0 bases, 0 bases remained unmatched. CDR3 length: 16 residues. The CDR3 DNA follows: TGTGCTAGTGGTTTGGGGGACAGCTCTGGGGCCAACGTCCTGACTTTC. This gives the protein CASGLGDSSGANVLTF.

The chain has TRBV6-5 and TRBJ2-7; 9 bases fit TRBD1. V lost 6 bases and J lost 6; bases outside the gene matches: 9. Germline loops: CDR1 MNHEY, CDR2 SVGAGI. The CDR3 loop spans 14 amino acids. The CDR3 spells CASSLGTGKAEQYF. DNA for the CDR3: TGTGCCAGCAGCCTTGGGACAGGGAAGGCCGAGCAGTACTTC.

This chain connects TRBV9 to TRBJ2-7; a weak D match, TRBD1 (6 bases). Germline V gives CDR1 SGDLS, CDR2 YYNGEE. Trimming cost V 0 bases and J 5 bases, with 15 bases left between them. This CDR3 comprises 15 residues. Here the CDR3 reads CASSVVSGVGNEQYF. For the CDR3, the DNA is TGTGCCAGCAGCGTAGTATCAGGGGTAGGAAACGAGCAGTACTTC.

V usage is TRBV4-1 and J usage is TRBJ2-7, with D perhaps TRBD1 (6 bases). The CDR3 runs 12 residues. Trimming pared 3 bases from V and 8 bases from J, leaving 11 bases between. Germline V gene lookup returns CDR1 MGHRA and CDR2 YSYEKL. This chain's CDR3 is CASSHQGLQQYF. The CDR3 DNA reads as TGCGCCAGCAGCCACCAGGGGCTTCAGCAGTACTTC.

The rearrangement uses TRBV4-3 and TRBJ1-1; weak D call: TRBD1 (5 bases). The CDR3 extends over 14 amino acids. From germline, CDR1 is LGHNA and CDR2 YSLEER. Trimming removed 3 bases from V and 4 bases from J, with 12 bases in between. CDR3 nucleotides: TGCGCCAGCAGCCATAGCGCCAGGGTCACTGAAGCTTTCTTT. As protein: CASSHSARVTEAFF.

This chain connects TRBV27 to TRBJ2-1; D unclear. V gave up 7 bases and J gave up 0 bases, with 13 bases separating them. Looked up from germline, CDR1 is MNHEY and CDR2 is SMNVEV (reference sequence). This CDR3 has 15 amino acids. CDR3 loop: CASKSSRSSYNEQFF. CDR3 in DNA: TGTGCCAGCAAGTCCAGCAGGAGCTCCTACAATGAGCAGTTCTTC.